There are a few counts of the clone carrying this T cell receptor beta chain. As yet, its antigen is unknown. This sample was taken from a study of breast tumors, draining lymph nodes, adjacent tissues. MiXCR, run by TCRdb on the multiplex PCR reads, gives a single entry per CDR3 protein. The repertoire consists of around 13,000 distinct CDR3 sequences, with about 46% occurring once and the leading ten covering roughly 40%. Study results and caveats: Luminal-like breast cancer showed significantly greater tumor-nontumor repertoire similarity than basal-like breast cancer did.

The sequence was obtained from a female donor with breast cancer. Some clones in this sample may be carry-over from other donors' samples. Sequencing used tumor-adjacent breast tissue.

CDR3 DNA: TGTGCCAGCAGTCACTCGAAGGGGACAGAGCAGTACGTC. It yields the protein CASSHSKGTEQYV. The chain links TRBV6-5 to TRBJ2-7; weak D call: TRBD1 (6 bases). The CDR3 totals 13 residues. Germline CDR1 reads MNHEY; CDR2 reads SVGAGI.